Presented here are 21 T cell receptor beta chains from one specimen sequenced in a study of OX40 agonist ivuxolimab in advanced cancers. Repertoires were generated with immunoSEQ multiplex PCR, while TCRdb's copy carries only in-frame clones and drops some. There are under 45,000 clones in the sample; 70% to 80% occur only once, and roughly a fifth lies in the top ten. Sample: CD4+ or CD8+ T cells sorted from blood, taken in a trial of the OX40 agonist ivuxolimab. The receptors come from an adult with an advanced solid tumor such as melanoma, head and neck, liver or kidney cancer.

This clone has only one observation. The chain couples TRBV28 to TRBJ1-2, with 7 bases fitting TRBD1. The germline CDR1 and CDR2 sequences are MDHEN and SYDVKM. J lost 4 bases, V lost 4 bases, and 6 bases had no gene match. This CDR3 has 14 amino acids. DNA for the CDR3: TGTGCCAGCAGTTCTACGGGACAGATCTATGGCTACACCTTC. The encoded protein is CASSSTGQIYGYTF.

This chain connects TRBV19 to TRBJ2-1; no clear D gene. Germline lookup yields CDR1 LNHDA and CDR2 SQIVND (reference sequence). The CDR3 contains 15 residues. Trimming stripped 6 bases from V and 10 bases from J, with 22 bases between. DNA for the CDR3: TGTGCCAGTAGACGCACCCCGGCGGCCCCAGAGGAGCAGTTCTTC. It translates to CASRRTPAAPEEQFF.

The table lists this clone with a count of one. V usage is TRBV18 and J usage is TRBJ2-7; TRBD2 might be the D (6 bases). Germline V CDR1 and CDR2: KGHSH, LQKENI. V was pared by 3 bases and J by 3 bases, with 9 bases between. This CDR3 comprises 13 residues. In DNA, the CDR3 is TGTGCCAGCTCACCGTTGGGGGGCTACGAGCAGTACTTC. It encodes CASSPLGGYEQYF.

The J gene is TRBJ2-3, the V gene TRBV5-1; perhaps TRBD1 as D (7 bases). Per germline, CDR1 SGHRS and CDR2 YFSETQ. V was shortened by 0 bases and J by 4 bases, with 15 bases between the two germline ends. The CDR3 has 16 amino acids. CDR3 protein: CASSLVGQGDSDTQYF. In DNA, the CDR3 is TGCGCCAGCAGCTTGGTCGGGCAGGGGGACTCAGATACGCAGTATTTT.

V gene TRBV27 combines with J gene TRBJ1-5; possible D gene TRBD1, 6 bases. Per germline, CDR1 MNHEY and CDR2 SMNVEV (reference sequence). V dropped 2 bases and J dropped 6 bases, with 11 bases sitting between them. This CDR3 has 14 residues. The CDR3: CASSLNRVSQPQHF. CDR3 coding DNA: TGTGCCAGCAGTTTAAACAGGGTATCTCAGCCCCAGCATTTT.

This clone was observed a handful of times. This chain joins TRBV19 and TRBJ2-5, with D possibly being TRBD1 (7 bases). Germline V gene sequence: CDR1 LNHDA, CDR2 SQIVND (reference sequence). Trimming pared 6 bases from V and 7 bases from J, leaving 15 bases between. CDR3 size: 13 residues. The CDR3 is CASSPDREATQYF. In DNA, the CDR3 is TGTGCCAGTAGCCCCGACAGGGAGGCGACCCAGTACTTC.

J is TRBJ1-1 and V is TRBV10-3; 8 bases fit TRBD1. CDR1 is ENHRY, CDR2 SYGVKD, per germline. This CDR3 is 14 amino acids long. With 5 bases clipped from V and 1 base from J, the junction kept 3 bases outside the gene matches. The CDR3 spells CAISPGTGNTEAFF. CDR3 DNA: TGTGCCATCAGTCCCGGGACAGGGAACACTGAAGCTTTCTTT.

This clone occurred once. This sequence joins TRBV6-5 and TRBJ2-1; D is ambiguous. Per the germline V gene, CDR1 is MNHEY and CDR2 is SVGAGI. The CDR3 runs 11 residues. Trimming stripped 2 bases from V and 8 bases from J, with 4 bases between. CDR3 sequence (DNA): TGTGCCAGCAGTTACACGGATGAGCAGTTCTTC. Translated: CASSYTDEQFF.

This clone came up a few times. Here the CDR3 DNA reads TGTGCCAGCAGTTTAGTCAGGGGTGCCTACGAGCAGTACTTC. Its translation is CASSLVRGAYEQYF. The chain uses TRBV27 and TRBJ2-7; maybe TRBD1 (6 bases). V dropped 2 bases and J dropped 2 bases, with 10 bases sitting between them. Germline V lookup: CDR1 MNHEY, CDR2 SMNVEV (reference sequence). The CDR3 length is 14 residues.

This clone has only one observation. V is TRBV18 and J is TRBJ2-1; the D gene is possibly TRBD2 (5 bases). Germline CDR1 reads KGHSH; CDR2 reads LQKENI. This CDR3 comprises 12 residues. V was clipped by 2 bases and J by 8 bases, with 7 bases between them. CDR3 nucleotide sequence: TGTGCCAGCTCACCAGGAGGATATGAGCAGTTCTTC. Translation: CASSPGGYEQFF.

This chain uses TRBV28 with TRBJ1-5, with unresolved D. Germline CDR1 reads MDHEN; CDR2 reads SYDVKM. The CDR3 extends over 14 amino acids. V lost 1 base, J lost 3 bases, and 7 bases lay in between. CDR3 in amino acids: CASSLSYNNQPQHF. In nucleotides, the CDR3 is TGTGCCAGCAGTTTATCGTATAACAATCAGCCCCAGCATTTT.

The CDR3: CATSRGQGGDQPQHF. CDR3 bases: TGTGCCACCAGCCGGGGACAGGGAGGGGATCAGCCCCAGCATTTT. The genes are TRBV15 and TRBJ1-5, with 9 bases aligning to TRBD1. After removal of 5 bases from V and 5 bases from J, the junction contained 7 bases not matched to a gene. The CDR3 runs 15 residues. The germline V gene has CDR1 LNHNV and CDR2 YYDKDF (reference sequence).

This chain uses TRBV7-3 with TRBJ2-4; D may be TRBD1 (7 bases). Trimming took off 2 bases at V and 3 bases at J, with 14 bases between the two ends. Per germline, CDR1 SGHTA and CDR2 FQGTGA. The CDR3 spans 16 residues. CDR3 bases: TGTGCCAGCAGCTTATATGGCAGGGGGGACAAAAACATTCAGTACTTC. Translating it yields CASSLYGRGDKNIQYF. The full variable domain, its missing parts supplied by reference TRBV7-3 and TRBJ2-4, is GAGVSQTPSNKVTEKGKYVELRCDPISGHTALYWYRQSLGQGPEFLIYFQGTGAADDSGLPNDRFFAVRPEGSVSTLKIQRTERGDSAVYLCASSLYGRGDKNIQYFGAGTRLSVL.

This clone was observed a handful of times. The chain is built from TRBV9 and TRBJ2-1; 8 bases agree with TRBD2. Trimming at V came to 6 bases and at J to 9 bases, leaving 14 bases not matched to a gene. The CDR3 covers 15 residues. CDR1 is SGDLS and CDR2 is YYNGEE in the germline V gene. DNA of the CDR3: TGTGCCAGCAACCCCAGCGGGAGTGTTTTAGGTGAGCAGTTCTTC. It translates to CASNPSGSVLGEQFF.

This clone has only a few counts. The chain recombines TRBV6-5 with TRBJ1-2; D unresolved. The germline V and J ends were trimmed by 0 bases and 3 bases, with 8 bases remaining between them. Germline CDR1 reads MNHEY; CDR2 reads SVGAGI. The CDR3 sequence is 14 residues long. CDR3 sequence: CASSYSRTDYGYTF. CDR3 in DNA: TGTGCCAGCAGTTACTCGAGGACGGACTATGGCTACACCTTC.

This clone was found a few times. This chain joins TRBV4-3 and TRBJ1-2; D is unresolved. Germline values: CDR1 LGHNA, CDR2 YSLEER. This CDR3 region has 16 residues. V was pared by 0 bases and J by 0 bases, with 11 bases between. CDR3 amino acids: CASSQEGTAPNYGYTF. The CDR3, as DNA: TGCGCCAGCAGCCAAGAAGGAACAGCACCTAACTATGGCTACACCTTC.

The V gene is TRBV7-9, the J gene TRBJ1-2; the match to TRBD1 covers 9 bases. V dropped 4 bases and J dropped 8; count of bases not matched to a gene: 8. The CDR3 sequence is 14 residues long. CDR1 and CDR2 (germline): SEHNR, FQNEAQ (reference sequence). The CDR3 sequence: CASSSGDREGGYTF. CDR3 DNA: TGTGCCAGCAGCTCTGGGGACAGGGAGGGCGGCTACACCTTC.

V and J are TRBV27 and TRBJ2-1, with D possibly being TRBD1 (6 bases). This CDR3 spans 14 amino acids. Germline assignment: CDR1 MNHEY and CDR2 SMNVEV (reference sequence). Trimming stripped 8 bases from V and 1 base from J, with 12 bases between. The CDR3 loop is CASRLQGSYNEQFF. The CDR3, as DNA: TGTGCCAGCCGCTTACAGGGATCCTACAATGAGCAGTTCTTC.

V is TRBV5-1 and J is TRBJ2-3, with TRBD2 matching 9 bases. With 2 bases clipped from V and 4 bases from J, the junction kept 2 bases outside the gene matches. The CDR3 has 14 amino acids. Germline CDR1 and CDR2: SGHRS and YFSETQ. The CDR3 region has the DNA TGCGCCAGCAGCTTTAGCGGGAGTGCAGATACGCAGTATTTT. It codes for CASSFSGSADTQYF.

V usage is TRBV18 and J usage is TRBJ2-3; TRBD1 agrees at 9 bases. The junction had 8 bases not matched to a gene; V was cut back by 3 bases and J by 4 bases. The V gene's germline CDR1 is KGHSH and CDR2 LQKENI. There are 16 residues in the CDR3. CDR3 in amino acids: CASSPPVGQGADTQYF. In DNA form, the CDR3 reads TGTGCCAGCTCACCCCCTGTGGGACAGGGTGCAGATACGCAGTATTTT.

The chain carries TRBV19 and TRBJ1-5; no firm D call. The V end lost 5 bases, the J end lost 6 bases, and 20 bases lay between the germline ends. The CDR3 totals 16 residues. Germline CDR1 reads LNHDA; CDR2 reads SQIVND (reference sequence). The CDR3 coding sequence is TGTGCCAGTAGTCCCCCGGACTTCAAAAGAGGTCAGCCCCAGCATTTT. Its protein is CASSPPDFKRGQPQHF.